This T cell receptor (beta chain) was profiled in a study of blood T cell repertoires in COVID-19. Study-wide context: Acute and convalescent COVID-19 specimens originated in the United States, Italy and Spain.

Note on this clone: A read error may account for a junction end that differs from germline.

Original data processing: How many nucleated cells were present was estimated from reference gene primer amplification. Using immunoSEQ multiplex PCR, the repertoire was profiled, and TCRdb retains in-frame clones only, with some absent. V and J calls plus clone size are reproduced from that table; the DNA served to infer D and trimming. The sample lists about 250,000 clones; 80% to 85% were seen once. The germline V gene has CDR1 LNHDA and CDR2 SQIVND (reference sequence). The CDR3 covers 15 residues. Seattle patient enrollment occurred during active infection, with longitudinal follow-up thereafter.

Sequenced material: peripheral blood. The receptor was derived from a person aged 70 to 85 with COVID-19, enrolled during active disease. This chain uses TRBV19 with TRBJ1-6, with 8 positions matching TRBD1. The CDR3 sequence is CASGIGGQGDSPLHF. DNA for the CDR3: TGTGCCAGTGGTATAGGCGGACAGGGCGATTCACCCCTCCACTTT.